This T cell receptor beta chain is from a study of metastatic and nonmetastatic thyroid tumors. Prior to thyroid surgery, none of the patients had received any treatment. This clone has at least ten counts. MiXCR was used by TCRdb to re-call the PCR reads. The sample includes around 26,000 clones, roughly 20% of them seen just once. The sequence was collected from a female donor with papillary thyroid cancer or a benign thyroid nodule (not recorded which). Some clones in this sample may be carry-over from other donors' samples. Material for sequencing was adjacent normal tissue.

CDR3 region: CASSPKLSGGELFF. The CDR3 DNA is TGTGCCAGTAGCCCGAAGCTATCCGGCGGGGAGCTGTTTTTT. This chain connects TRBV19 to TRBJ2-2; D is unclear. Trimming cost V 6 bases and J 7 bases, with 15 bases left between them. The CDR3 has 14 residues. CDR1 LNHDA and CDR2 SQIVND come from the germline V gene (reference sequence).